This T cell receptor (beta chain) was sequenced in a study of CD8 T cells in ankylosing spondylitis. Study-level points and caveats: Blood from ankylosing spondylitis patients appeared to carry a characteristic roughly 8-variant TCR beta motif.

To note about this clonotype: Its target is not known.

TCRdb analysed the 5' RACE reads with MiXCR anew, one entry per CDR3 protein. The sample shows some 450,000 distinct CDR3 sequences, 15% to 20% of them seen only once. The receptor comes from a male donor with ankylosing spondylitis. Source material: blood, either unsorted or a sorted T cell fraction (not recorded which).

In DNA, the CDR3 is TGTGCCAGCAGCCCGAAGTCGGGACAGGGGTTTTTAAAGCAGTATTTT. Its translation is CASSPKSGQGFLKQYF. V is TRBV7-3 and J is TRBJ2-3; 10 bases agree with TRBD1. Trimming removed 5 bases from V and 11 bases from J; junction bases left unmatched: 16. The CDR3 sequence is 16 residues long. Germline CDR1 reads SGHTA; CDR2 reads FQGTGA.